Each of the 29 T cell receptor beta chains below was sequenced from the same sample in a study of blood T cell repertoires in COVID-19. Assay used: immunoSEQ multiplex PCR; TCRdb lists only in-frame clones, some missing. The sample lists around 240,000 clones, 70% to 90% occurring once. Sequences were obtained from peripheral blood. The receptor source for this set is a young woman who had recovered from COVID-19.

The chain uses TRBV6-5 and TRBJ1-6; TRBD1 agrees at 7 bases. V shed 3 bases, J shed 17 bases, and the junction held 4 bases outside the gene matches. CDR3 length: 11 amino acids. Germline values: CDR1 MNHEY, CDR2 SVGAGI. The CDR3 region has the DNA TGTGCCAGCAGTTATGACAGGGCTATCCACTTT. Amino acids: CASSYDRAIHF.

The DNA for the CDR3 is TGTGCCAGCAGCCGAGAATGGCGGCAAGAGACCCAGTACTTC. Translated: CASSREWRQETQYF. The rearrangement uses TRBV6-5 and TRBJ2-5; D ambiguous. V was cut by 6 bases and J by 2 bases, with 13 bases left in between. The V gene's germline CDR1 is MNHEY and CDR2 SVGAGI. The CDR3 loop spans 14 amino acids.

The chain combines TRBV14 with TRBJ1-4, with D maybe TRBD1 (5 bases). The CDR3 loop spans 14 amino acids. Trimming pared 4 bases from V and 5 bases from J, leaving 11 bases between. The germline gives CDR1 SGHDN, CDR2 FVKESK. CDR3 amino acids: CASSPRGGNEKLFF. The CDR3, as DNA: TGTGCCAGCAGCCCCCGCGGGGGGAATGAAAAACTGTTTTTT.

As to this clone: The same CDR3 arises from other DNA sequences in this sample as well. The DNA for the CDR3 is TGCAGTGCTAGACAGGGAGGTGGCTACACCTTC. As protein: CSARQGGGYTF. The chain couples TRBV20-1 to TRBJ1-2, with a weak D call TRBD1 (5 bases). Trimming took off 2 bases at V and 7 bases at J, with 8 bases between the two ends. Germline V gene sequence: CDR1 DFQATT, CDR2 SNEGSKA (reference sequence). The CDR3 loop spans 11 amino acids.

This chain connects TRBV7-9 to TRBJ1-1; 10 bases are shared with TRBD1. Trimming took 6 bases from V and 4 from J; bases not matched to a gene: 5. CDR1 is SEHNR, CDR2 FQNEAQ, per germline (reference sequence). The CDR3 covers 14 residues. DNA of the CDR3: TGTGCCAGCAGATTGGGACAGGGGCTCACTGAAGCTTTCTTT. Translation gives CASRLGQGLTEAFF.

This chain uses TRBV7-6 with TRBJ1-3; D perhaps matches TRBD1 (5 bases). The germline V and J ends were trimmed by 0 bases and 3 bases, with 15 bases remaining between them. CDR1 is SGHVS, CDR2 FNYEAQ, per germline. This CDR3 contains 17 residues. DNA for the CDR3: TGTGCCAGCAGCTTAGCTTGGGGGGGTAATCATGGAAACACCATATATTTT. Residues: CASSLAWGGNHGNTIYF.

The chain is built from TRBV14 and TRBJ1-5; TRBD1 matches at 8 bases. Germline V gene sequence: CDR1 SGHDN, CDR2 FVKESK. The CDR3 is made up of 15 amino acids. V was pared by 4 bases and J by 7 bases, with 9 bases of the junction left unmatched. CDR3 sequence reads: CASSPPTGVRQPQHF. For the CDR3, the DNA is TGTGCCAGCAGCCCCCCGACAGGGGTAAGGCAGCCCCAGCATTTT.

This sequence joins TRBV19 and TRBJ2-2; 11 nucleotides match TRBD1. Trimming at V came to 5 bases and at J to 5 bases, leaving 1 base not matched to a gene. The CDR3 loop spans 14 amino acids. Looked up from germline, CDR1 is LNHDA and CDR2 is SQIVND (reference sequence). CDR3 amino acids: CASSGTGGTGELFF. CDR3 bases: TGTGCCAGTAGTGGGACAGGGGGGACCGGGGAGCTGTTTTTT.

This chain links TRBV6-5 with TRBJ2-7; possible D gene TRBD2, 6 bases. The CDR3 has 11 residues. V was clipped by 11 bases and J by 1 base, with 9 bases between them. CDR1 is MNHEY and CDR2 is SVGAGI in the germline V gene. CDR3 nucleotide sequence: TGTGCCGGAGGGGTTTCCTACGAGCAGTACTTC. This gives the protein CAGGVSYEQYF.

The rearrangement links TRBV7-9 to TRBJ2-3; 15 nucleotides agree with TRBD2. Germline CDR1 is SEHNR and CDR2 is FQNEAQ (reference sequence). The length of the CDR3 is 19 residues. Trimming cost V 2 bases and J 4 bases; bases outside gene matches: 10. The CDR3 DNA reads TGTGCCAGCAGCTTATACGGGACTAGCGGGGGGCTTCACCCAGATACGCAGTATTTT. Protein sequence: CASSLYGTSGGLHPDTQYF.

J is TRBJ1-2 and V is TRBV19; TRBD1 agrees at 8 bases. This CDR3 has 13 residues. Germline V lookup: CDR1 LNHDA, CDR2 SQIVND (reference sequence). Germline trimming cut 4 bases from V and 7 bases from J; bases unmatched to any gene: 5. The DNA for the CDR3 is TGTGCCAGTAGTAACCAGGGGGCTGGTGGCTACACCTTC. Translated: CASSNQGAGGYTF.

This sequence joins TRBV12-2 and TRBJ1-5; the table assigns TRBD1, which was not confirmed against the DNA. TRBV12-2 is tagged as a pseudogene. This CDR3 has 14 residues. CDR3 DNA sequence: TGTGCAAGTCGCTTAGTACAGCTGAATCAGCCCCAGCATTTT. Translated: CASRLVQLNQPQHF.

This rearrangement joins TRBV19 to TRBJ2-1; no reliable D call. The germline V gene encodes CDR1 LNHDA and CDR2 SQIVND (reference sequence). This CDR3 has 14 amino acids. V was trimmed by 3 bases and J by 4 bases, leaving 10 bases between them. This CDR3 reads CASSMGEEYNEQFF. The DNA for the CDR3 is TGTGCCAGTAGTATGGGTGAGGAATACAATGAGCAGTTCTTC.

V gene TRBV3-1 (or the pseudogene TRBV3-2) combines with J gene TRBJ1-3, with 9 bases identical to TRBD1. The germline V gene encodes CDR1 LGHDT and CDR2 YNNKEL (reference sequence). The J segment lost 0 bases and the V segment lost 8 bases, leaving 2 bases of the junction unmatched. This CDR3 is built from 14 residues. CDR3 amino acids: CASGTGSSGNTIYF. The CDR3 bases are TGTGCCAGCGGGACAGGGAGCTCTGGAAACACCATATATTTT.

The chain combines TRBV7-9 with TRBJ1-1, with a tentative D call TRBD1 (6 bases). With 7 bases removed from V and 0 bases from J, the gap between germline ends came to 9 bases. The CDR3 runs to 13 residues. The germline gives CDR1 SEHNR, CDR2 FQNEAQ (reference sequence). The CDR3 coding sequence is TGTGCCAGCAACGGACAGATGAACACTGAAGCTTTCTTT. Protein: CASNGQMNTEAFF.

The J gene is TRBJ2-7, the V gene TRBV7-9; D gene unclear. This CDR3 has 14 amino acids. The V gene lost 3 bases and the J gene lost 0 bases, with 9 bases spanning the gap. Germline V CDR1 and CDR2: SEHNR, FQNEAQ (reference sequence). The CDR3 DNA reads TGTGCCAGCAGCTTGACGGAGAGCTCCTACGAGCAGTACTTC. This encodes CASSLTESSYEQYF.

CDR3 in amino acids: CASGLGGQPQHF. As DNA, the CDR3 is TGTGCCAGCGGCCTCGGAGGTCAGCCCCAGCATTTT. This chain connects TRBV27 to TRBJ1-5; D is unclear. V was clipped by 8 bases and J by 6 bases, with 11 bases between them. The CDR3 is 12 residues long. Germline CDR1 and CDR2: MNHEY and SMNVEV (reference sequence).

V usage is TRBV9 and J usage is TRBJ2-7; TRBD1 matches 7 bases. CDR1 and CDR2 (germline): SGDLS, YYNGEE. The CDR3 spans 15 residues. Unmatched junction bases numbered 10, after V lost 3 bases and J lost 4 bases. CDR3 residues: CASSARDSSPYEQYF. The CDR3 DNA sequence: TGTGCCAGCAGCGCTCGGGACAGTTCCCCTTACGAGCAGTACTTC.

The chain carries TRBV2 and TRBJ2-3; 9 positions agree with TRBD2. Germline CDR1 reads SNHLY; CDR2 reads FYNNEI. J was trimmed by 6 bases and V by 3 bases; bases with no gene match: 10. The CDR3 runs 16 residues. Written as DNA, the CDR3 is TGTGCCAGCAGTGAGCAGAGAGCGGGGGGATCGGATACGCAGTATTTT. It is translated as CASSEQRAGGSDTQYF.

J is TRBJ1-2 and V is TRBV10-3; 9 bases align to TRBD1. The CDR3 is 14 amino acids. V lost 4 bases to trimming and J lost 4 bases; unmatched junction nucleotides: 4. Germline lookup yields CDR1 ENHRY and CDR2 SYGVKD. CDR3 DNA sequence: TGTGCCATCAGTGGGACAGGGGAAGGCTATGGCTACACCTTC. Residues: CAISGTGEGYGYTF.

This sequence joins TRBV7-9 and TRBJ1-1; D unresolved. Trimming shortened V by 7 bases and J by 4 bases, and 10 bases separated the two germline ends. The CDR3 is made up of 12 amino acids. Germline CDR1 is SEHNR and CDR2 is FQNEAQ (reference sequence). CDR3 nucleotides: TGTGCCAGCACCCTGGAGATCACTGAAGCTTTCTTT. Protein product: CASTLEITEAFF.

The chain links TRBV6-2 or TRBV6-3 to TRBJ1-1; 8 positions match TRBD1. Germline V gene data show CDR1 as MNHEY and CDR2 as SVGEGT. Trimming removed 5 bases from V and 3 bases from J; junction bases left unmatched: 5. This CDR3 has 14 residues. The DNA of the CDR3 is TGTGCCAGCAGTGACACAGGGGGGCACACTGAAGCTTTCTTT. This encodes CASSDTGGHTEAFF.

The V gene is TRBV9, the J gene TRBJ2-7; D gene unclear. V shed 0 bases and J shed 7 bases, with 11 bases lying between them. This CDR3 is 13 amino acids long. Per germline, CDR1 SGDLS and CDR2 YYNGEE. The CDR3 region has the DNA TGTGCCAGCAGCGTAGGGAATCAGCGAGAGCAGTACTTC. It codes for CASSVGNQREQYF.

The chain uses TRBV5-1 and TRBJ2-1; TRBD1 aligns across 11 bases. Germline-derived CDR1 and CDR2 are SGHRS and YFSETQ. The CDR3 consists of 17 residues. The junction had 8 bases not matched to a gene; V was cut back by 2 bases and J by 4 bases. CDR3 amino acids: CASSFTIRDRGYNEQFF. The CDR3 nucleotides read TGCGCCAGCAGCTTTACTATCCGGGACAGGGGGTACAATGAGCAGTTCTTC.

The chain links TRBV7-8 to TRBJ2-6; 7 nucleotides line up with TRBD1. Germline CDR1 reads SGHVS; CDR2 reads FQNEAQ. The V segment lost 1 base and the J segment 2 bases; nucleotides outside the gene matches: 5. This CDR3 contains 17 residues. The CDR3 DNA follows: TGTGCCAGCAGCTTAGAGGGGGCTCTCGCTGGGGCCAACGTCCTGACTTTC. Its translation: CASSLEGALAGANVLTF. Combining the CDR3 with reference TRBV7-8 and TRBJ2-6 gives the whole variable domain GAGVSQSPRYKVAKRGQDVALRCDPISGHVSLFWYQQALGQGPEFLTYFQNEAQLDKSGLPSDRFFAERPEGSVSTLKIQRTQQEDSAVYLCASSLEGALAGANVLTFGAGSRLTVL.

The rearrangement links TRBV6-4 to TRBJ2-5; 10 bases line up with TRBD1. Per germline, CDR1 MRHNA and CDR2 SNTAGT. The CDR3 is 16 amino acids. The ends lost 6 bases at V and 5 bases at J; junction bases unmatched: 12. CDR3 sequence (DNA): TGTGCCAGCAGCGAGACTCCGGGACAGGGGACGGAGACCCAGTACTTC. It yields the protein CASSETPGQGTETQYF.

The CDR3 region is CASSGGLAKTQFF. Here the CDR3 DNA reads TGCGCCAGCAGCGGGGGACTAGCGAAAACACAGTTCTTC. The J gene is TRBJ2-1, the V gene TRBV5-1; 10 bases match TRBD2. V shed 4 bases and J 13 bases; nucleotides not matched to a gene: 8. CDR1 is SGHRS, CDR2 YFSETQ, per germline. The CDR3 contains 13 residues. Supplemented by reference TRBV5-1 and TRBJ2-1, the full variable domain reads KAGVTQTPRYLIKTRGQQVTLSCSPISGHRSVSWYQQTPGQGLQFLFEYFSETQRNKGNFPGRFSGRQFSNSRSEMNVSTLELGDSALYLCASSGGLAKTQFFGPGTRLTVL.

This clone has a single count. The rearrangement links TRBV10-3 to TRBJ1-2; no clear D. This CDR3 spans 13 amino acids. Germline V gives CDR1 ENHRY, CDR2 SYGVKD. The CDR3 spells CAAWEETNYGYTF. CDR3 sequence (DNA): TGTGCTGCGTGGGAGGAGACTAACTATGGCTACACCTTC.

V gene TRBV5-4 combines with J gene TRBJ2-5, with 9 bases fitting TRBD1. V shed 4 bases, J shed 4 bases, and the junction held 2 bases outside the gene matches. The CDR3 is 13 amino acids. Germline V CDR1 and CDR2: SGHNT, YYREEE (reference sequence). CDR3 nucleotide sequence: TGTGCCAGCAGCCCGGGACAGGGAGAGACCCAGTACTTC. Translated, it gives CASSPGQGETQYF.